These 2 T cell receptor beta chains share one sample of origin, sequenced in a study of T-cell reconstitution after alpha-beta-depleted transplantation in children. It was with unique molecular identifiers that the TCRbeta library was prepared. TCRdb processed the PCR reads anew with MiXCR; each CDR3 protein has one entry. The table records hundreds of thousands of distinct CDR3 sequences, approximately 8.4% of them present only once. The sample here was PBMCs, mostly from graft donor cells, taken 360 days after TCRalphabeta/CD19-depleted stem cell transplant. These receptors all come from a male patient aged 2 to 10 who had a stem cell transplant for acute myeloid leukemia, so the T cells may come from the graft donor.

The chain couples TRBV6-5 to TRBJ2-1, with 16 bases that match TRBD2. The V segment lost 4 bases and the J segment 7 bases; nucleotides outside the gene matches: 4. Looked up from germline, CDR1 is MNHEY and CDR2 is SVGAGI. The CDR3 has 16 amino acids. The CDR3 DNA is TGTGCCAGCAGTTCCGGGACTAGCGGGGGGGGAAATGAGCAGTTCTTC. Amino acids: CASSSGTSGGGNEQFF.

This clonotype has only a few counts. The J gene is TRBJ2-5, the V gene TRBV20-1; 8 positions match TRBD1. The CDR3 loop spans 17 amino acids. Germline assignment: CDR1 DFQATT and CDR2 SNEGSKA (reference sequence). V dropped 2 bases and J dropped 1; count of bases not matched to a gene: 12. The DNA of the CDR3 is TGCAGTGCTAGAAGGTGGCGACAGGGGACATCCCAAGAGACCCAGTACTTC. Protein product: CSARRWRQGTSQETQYF.